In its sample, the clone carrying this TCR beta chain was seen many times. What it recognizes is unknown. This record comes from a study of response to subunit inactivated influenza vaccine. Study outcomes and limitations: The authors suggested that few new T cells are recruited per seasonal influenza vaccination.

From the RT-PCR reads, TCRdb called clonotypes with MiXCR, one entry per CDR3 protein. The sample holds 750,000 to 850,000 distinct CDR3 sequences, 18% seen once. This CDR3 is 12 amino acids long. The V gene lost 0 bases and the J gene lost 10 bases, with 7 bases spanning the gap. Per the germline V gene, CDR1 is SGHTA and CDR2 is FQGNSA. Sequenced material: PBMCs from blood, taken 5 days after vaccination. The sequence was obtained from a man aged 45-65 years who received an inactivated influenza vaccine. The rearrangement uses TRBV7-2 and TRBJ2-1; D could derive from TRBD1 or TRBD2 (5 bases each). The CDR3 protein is CASSLAGTEQFF. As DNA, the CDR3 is TGTGCCAGCAGCTTAGCCGGGACCGAGCAGTTCTTC.